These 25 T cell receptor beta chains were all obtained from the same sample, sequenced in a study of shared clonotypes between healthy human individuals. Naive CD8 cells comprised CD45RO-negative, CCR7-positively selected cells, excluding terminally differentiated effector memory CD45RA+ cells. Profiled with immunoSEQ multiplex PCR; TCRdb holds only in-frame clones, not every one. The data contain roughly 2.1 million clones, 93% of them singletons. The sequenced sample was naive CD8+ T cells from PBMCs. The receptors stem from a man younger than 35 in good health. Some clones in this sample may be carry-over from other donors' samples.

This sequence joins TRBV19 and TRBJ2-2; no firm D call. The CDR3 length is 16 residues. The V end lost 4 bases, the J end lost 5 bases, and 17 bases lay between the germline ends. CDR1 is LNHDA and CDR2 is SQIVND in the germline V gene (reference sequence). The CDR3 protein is CASSKTSILITGELFF. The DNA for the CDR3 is TGTGCCAGTAGTAAGACATCTATCCTCATTACCGGGGAGCTGTTTTTT.

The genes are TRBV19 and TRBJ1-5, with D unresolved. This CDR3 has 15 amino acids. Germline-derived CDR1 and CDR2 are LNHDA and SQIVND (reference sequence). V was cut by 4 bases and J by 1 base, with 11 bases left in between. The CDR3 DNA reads TGTGCCAGTAGTAGGCCCCCGTTCAGCAATCAGCCCCAGCATTTT. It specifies CASSRPPFSNQPQHF.

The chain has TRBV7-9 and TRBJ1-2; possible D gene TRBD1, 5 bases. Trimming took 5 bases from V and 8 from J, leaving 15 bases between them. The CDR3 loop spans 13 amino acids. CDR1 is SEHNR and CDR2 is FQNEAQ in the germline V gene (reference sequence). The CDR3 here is CASSTRGVEGYTF. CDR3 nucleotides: TGTGCCAGCAGCACCCGGGGGGTAGAAGGCTACACCTTC.

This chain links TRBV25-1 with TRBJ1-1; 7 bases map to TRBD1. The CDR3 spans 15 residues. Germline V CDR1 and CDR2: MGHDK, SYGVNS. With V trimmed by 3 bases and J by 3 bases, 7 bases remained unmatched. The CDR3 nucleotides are TGTGCCAGCAGTGAGAACAGGGGTATTGACACTGAAGCTTTCTTT. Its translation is CASSENRGIDTEAFF.

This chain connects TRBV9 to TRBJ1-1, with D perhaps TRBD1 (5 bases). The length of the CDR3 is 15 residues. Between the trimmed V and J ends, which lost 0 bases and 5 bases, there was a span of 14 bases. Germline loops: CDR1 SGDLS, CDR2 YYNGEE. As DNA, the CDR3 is TGTGCCAGCAGCGTAGTATCGGGACGTAGGACTGAAGCTTTCTTT. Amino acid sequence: CASSVVSGRRTEAFF. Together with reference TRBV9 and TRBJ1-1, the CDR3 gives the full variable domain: DSGVTQTPKHLITATGQRVTLRCSPRSGDLSVYWYQQSLDQGLQFLIQYYNGEERAKGNILERFSAQQFPDLHSELNLSSLELGDSALYFCASSVVSGRRTEAFFGQGTRLTVV.

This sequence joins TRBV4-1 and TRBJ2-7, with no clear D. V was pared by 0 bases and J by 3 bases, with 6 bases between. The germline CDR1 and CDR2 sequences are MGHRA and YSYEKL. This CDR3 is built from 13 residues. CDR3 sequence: CASSQEPDYEQYF. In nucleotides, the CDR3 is TGCGCCAGCAGCCAAGAGCCCGACTACGAGCAGTACTTC.

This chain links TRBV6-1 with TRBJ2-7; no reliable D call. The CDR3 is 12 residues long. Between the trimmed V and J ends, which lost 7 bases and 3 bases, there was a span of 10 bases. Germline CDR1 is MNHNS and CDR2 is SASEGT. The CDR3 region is CASTGVDYEQYF. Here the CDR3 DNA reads TGTGCCAGCACGGGTGTCGACTACGAGCAGTACTTC.

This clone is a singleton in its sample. The CDR3: CASSSREPSYYNEQFF. In DNA form, the CDR3 reads TGTGCCAGCAGCTCGCGGGAGCCCTCCTACTACAATGAGCAGTTCTTC. The chain joins TRBV7-2 to TRBJ2-1, with 7 bases identical to TRBD2. This CDR3 contains 16 residues. Germline assignment: CDR1 SGHTA and CDR2 FQGNSA. V shed 4 bases, J shed 3 bases, and the junction held 9 bases outside the gene matches. The whole variable domain, remainder taken from reference TRBV7-2 and TRBJ2-1, is GAGVSQSPSNKVTEKGKDVELRCDPISGHTALYWYRQSLGQGLEFLIYFQGNSAPDKSGLPSDRFSAERTGGSVSTLTIQRTQQEDSAVYLCASSSREPSYYNEQFFGPGTRLTVL.

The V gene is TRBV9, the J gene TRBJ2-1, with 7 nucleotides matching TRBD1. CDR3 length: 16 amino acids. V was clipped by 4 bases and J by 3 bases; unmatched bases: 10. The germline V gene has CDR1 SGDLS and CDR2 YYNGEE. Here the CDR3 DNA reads TGTGCCAGCAGCCCACGGACAGGAACCATCTACAATGAGCAGTTCTTC. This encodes CASSPRTGTIYNEQFF.

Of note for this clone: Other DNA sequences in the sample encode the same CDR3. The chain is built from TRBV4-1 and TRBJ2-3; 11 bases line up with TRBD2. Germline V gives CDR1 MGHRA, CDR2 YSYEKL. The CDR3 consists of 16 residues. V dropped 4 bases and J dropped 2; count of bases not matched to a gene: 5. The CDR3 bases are TGCGCCAGCAGCCCCCGGACTAGCGGGTCCACAGATACGCAGTATTTT. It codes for CASSPRTSGSTDTQYF.

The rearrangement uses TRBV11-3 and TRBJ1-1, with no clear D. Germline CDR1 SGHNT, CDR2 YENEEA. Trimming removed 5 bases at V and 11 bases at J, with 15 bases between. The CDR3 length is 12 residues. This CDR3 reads CASSPLGADAFF. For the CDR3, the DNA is TGTGCCAGCAGCCCGCTAGGTGCAGACGCTTTCTTT.

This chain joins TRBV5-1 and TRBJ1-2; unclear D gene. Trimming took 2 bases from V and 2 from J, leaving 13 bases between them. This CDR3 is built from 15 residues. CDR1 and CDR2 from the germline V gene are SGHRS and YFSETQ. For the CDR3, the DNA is TGCGCCAGCAGCTTTGCTCGGGGTTTAAACTATGGCTACACCTTC. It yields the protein CASSFARGLNYGYTF.

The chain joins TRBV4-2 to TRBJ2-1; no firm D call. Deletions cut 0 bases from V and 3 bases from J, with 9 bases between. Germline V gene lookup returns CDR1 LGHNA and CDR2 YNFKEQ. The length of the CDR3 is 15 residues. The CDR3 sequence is CASSQENRGYNEQFF. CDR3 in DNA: TGTGCCAGCAGCCAAGAAAACCGAGGCTACAATGAGCAGTTCTTC.

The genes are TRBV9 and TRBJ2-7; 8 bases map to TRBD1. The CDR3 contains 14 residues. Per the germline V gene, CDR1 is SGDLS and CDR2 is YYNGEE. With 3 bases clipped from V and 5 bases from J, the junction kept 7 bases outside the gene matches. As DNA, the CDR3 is TGTGCCAGCAGCGACGGAACAGGGGGGAACGAGCAGTACTTC. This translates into CASSDGTGGNEQYF.

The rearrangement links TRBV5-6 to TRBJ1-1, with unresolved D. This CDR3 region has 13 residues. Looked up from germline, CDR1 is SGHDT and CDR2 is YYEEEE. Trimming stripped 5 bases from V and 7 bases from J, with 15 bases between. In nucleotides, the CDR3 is TGTGCCAGCAGTGACATAGGCGGTGGTGAAGCTTTCTTT. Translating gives CASSDIGGGEAFF.

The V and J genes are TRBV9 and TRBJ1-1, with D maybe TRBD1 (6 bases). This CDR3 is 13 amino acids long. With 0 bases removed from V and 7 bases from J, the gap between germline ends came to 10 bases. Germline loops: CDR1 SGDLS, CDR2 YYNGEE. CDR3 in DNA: TGTGCCAGCAGCGTAGCTGGCAGGGGTGAAGCTTTCTTT. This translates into CASSVAGRGEAFF.

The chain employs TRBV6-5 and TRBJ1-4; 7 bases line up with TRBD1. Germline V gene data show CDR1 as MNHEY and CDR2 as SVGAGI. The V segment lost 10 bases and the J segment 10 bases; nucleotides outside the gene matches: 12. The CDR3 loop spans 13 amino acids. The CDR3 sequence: CATHSRGIGKLFF. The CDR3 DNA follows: TGTGCCACCCATTCCAGGGGGATAGGAAAACTGTTTTTT.

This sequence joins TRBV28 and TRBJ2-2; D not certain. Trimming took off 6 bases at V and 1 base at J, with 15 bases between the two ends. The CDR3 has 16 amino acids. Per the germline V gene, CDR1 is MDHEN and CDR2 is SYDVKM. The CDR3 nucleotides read TGTGCCAGCAGCCCCCATGGGGTTGTGAACACCGGGGAGCTGTTTTTT. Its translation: CASSPHGVVNTGELFF.

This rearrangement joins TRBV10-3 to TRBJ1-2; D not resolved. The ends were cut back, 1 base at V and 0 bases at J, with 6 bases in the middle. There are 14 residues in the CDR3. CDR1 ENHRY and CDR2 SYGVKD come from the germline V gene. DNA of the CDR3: TGTGCCATCAGTGAGTTGTCACCTAACTATGGCTACACCTTC. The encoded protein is CAISELSPNYGYTF.

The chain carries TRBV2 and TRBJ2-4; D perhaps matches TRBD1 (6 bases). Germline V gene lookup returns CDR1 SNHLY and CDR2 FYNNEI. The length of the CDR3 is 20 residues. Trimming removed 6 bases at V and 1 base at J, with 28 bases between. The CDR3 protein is CASSFQNRDTTEGAKNIQYF. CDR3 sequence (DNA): TGTGCCAGCAGCTTCCAAAACCGGGACACCACGGAAGGGGCCAAAAACATTCAGTACTTC.

The CDR3 DNA follows: TGTGCCAGCAGCCCAATTCCCTCTGGGGCCAACGTCCTGACTTTC. Its protein is CASSPIPSGANVLTF. This rearrangement joins TRBV28 to TRBJ2-6; D is unclear. This CDR3 contains 15 residues. V was shortened by 6 bases and J by 0 bases, with 9 bases between the two germline ends. Per the germline V gene, CDR1 is MDHEN and CDR2 is SYDVKM. The whole variable domain, remainder taken from reference TRBV28 and TRBJ2-6, is DVKVTQSSRYLVKRTGEKVFLECVQDMDHENMFWYRQDPGLGLRLIYFSYDVKMKEKGDIPEGYSVSREKKERFSLILESASTNQTSMYLCASSPIPSGANVLTFGAGSRLTVL.

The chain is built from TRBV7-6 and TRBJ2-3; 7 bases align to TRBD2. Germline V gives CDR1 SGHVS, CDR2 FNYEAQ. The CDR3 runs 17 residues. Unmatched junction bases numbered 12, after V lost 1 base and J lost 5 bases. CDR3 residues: CASSLGGGRRAQDTQYF. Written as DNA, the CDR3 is TGTGCCAGCAGCTTAGGCGGGGGACGGAGGGCCCAAGATACGCAGTATTTT. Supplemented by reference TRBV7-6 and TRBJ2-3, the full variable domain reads GAGVSQSPRYKVTKRGQDVALRCDPISGHVSLYWYRQALGQGPEFLTYFNYEAQQDKSGLPNDRFSAERPEGSISTLTIQRTEQRDSAMYRCASSLGGGRRAQDTQYFGPGTRLTVL.

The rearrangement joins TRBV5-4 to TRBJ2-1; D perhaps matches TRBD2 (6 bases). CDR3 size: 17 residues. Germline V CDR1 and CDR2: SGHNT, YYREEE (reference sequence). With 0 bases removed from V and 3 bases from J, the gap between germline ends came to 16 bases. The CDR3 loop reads CASSLGDRREYYNEQFF. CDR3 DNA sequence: TGTGCCAGCAGCTTGGGGGATCGGAGGGAGTACTACAATGAGCAGTTCTTC.

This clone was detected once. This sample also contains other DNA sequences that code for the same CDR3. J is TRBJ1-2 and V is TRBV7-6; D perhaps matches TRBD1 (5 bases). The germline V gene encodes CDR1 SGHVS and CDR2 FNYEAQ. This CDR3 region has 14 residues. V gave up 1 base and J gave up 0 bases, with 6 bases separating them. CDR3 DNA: TGTGCCAGCAGCTTAGGGGGGGCTAACTATGGCTACACCTTC. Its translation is CASSLGGANYGYTF. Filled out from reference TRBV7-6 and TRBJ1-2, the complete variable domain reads GAGVSQSPRYKVTKRGQDVALRCDPISGHVSLYWYRQALGQGPEFLTYFNYEAQQDKSGLPNDRFSAERPEGSISTLTIQRTEQRDSAMYRCASSLGGANYGYTFGSGTRLTVV.

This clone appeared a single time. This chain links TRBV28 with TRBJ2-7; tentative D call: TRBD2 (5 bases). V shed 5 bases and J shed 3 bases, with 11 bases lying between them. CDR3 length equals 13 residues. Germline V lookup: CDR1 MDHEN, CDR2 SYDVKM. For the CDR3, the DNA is TGTGCCAGCAGTGACCCCCGGGACTACGAGCAGTACTTC. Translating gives CASSDPRDYEQYF.